The rows below give T cell receptor beta chains drawn from one sample of a study of T cell responses to AZD1222 COVID-19 vaccine. Libraries were prepared by immunoSEQ multiplex PCR; TCRdb keeps only in-frame clonotypes and omits some of them. The sample shows some 96,000 clones, approximately 90% of them seen only once. Sequenced material: peripheral blood, taken on day 0 of AZD1222 vaccination. The receptors originated from an adult in good health. Both conserved end residues are part of each CDR3. Fields, in order: clone size, D gene, V gene, J gene, CDR3 protein, CDR3 DNA. The D gene is left open where the match is weak. Not every row has a clone size; where given, it reads once, few, many or a size class.

NA,TRBD2,TRBV9,TRBJ2-1,CASSNSGSPYNEQFF,TGTGCCAGCAGCAATAGCGGGAGCCCCTACAATGAGCAGTTCTTC
NA,TRBD1,TRBV27,TRBJ1-4,CASSLPGQGEKLFF,TGTGCCAGCAGTTTACCGGGACAGGGTGAAAAACTGTTTTTT
NA,NA,TRBV3-1/TRBV3-2,TRBJ1-2,CASSQRGKLTF,TGTGCCAGCAGCCAGCGGGGGAAGCTTACCTTC
NA,NA,TRBV5-1,TRBJ1-3,CASKSVDSSIYF,TGCGCCAGCAAATCCGTTGATTCATCCATATATTTT
NA,TRBD1,TRBV2,TRBJ2-7,CASKTGTGGGEQYF,TGTGCCAGCAAGACCGGGACAGGGGGCGGTGAGCAGTACTTC
NA,NA,TRBV30,TRBJ1-5,CASQGGGNQPQHF,TGTGCCAGCCAAGGTGGCGGTAATCAGCCCCAGCATTTT
few,NA,TRBV2,TRBJ1-2,CASLTPLLEYGYTF,TGTGCCAGCCTCACCCCCCTCCTGGAATATGGCTACACCTTC
NA,TRBD2,TRBV4-3,TRBJ2-3,CASSQGGTTSDTQYF,TGCGCCAGCAGCCAAGGGGGGACTACTTCAGATACGCAGTATTTT
NA,NA,TRBV14,TRBJ2-7,CASSQAGAPSEQYF,TGTGCCAGCAGCCAAGCGGGGGCCCCCTCCGAGCAGTACTTC
NA,TRBD1,TRBV6-2/TRBV6-3,TRBJ1-5,CASSYGQGYQPQHF,TGTGCCAGCAGTTACGGACAGGGATATCAGCCCCAGCATTTT
NA,TRBD1,TRBV7-6,TRBJ2-3,CASSLEQGTDTQYF,TGTGCCAGCAGCTTAGAACAGGGGACAGATACGCAGTATTTT
NA,NA,TRBV30,TRBJ2-7,CALGPFYEQYF,TGTGCCTTGGGTCCATTCTACGAGCAGTACTTC
few,NA,TRBV10-3,TRBJ1-6,CAISDGAEASPLHF,TGTGCCATCAGTGATGGGGCGGAAGCCTCACCCCTCCACTTT
NA,NA,TRBV6-5,TRBJ1-5,CASSYSSGYQPQHF,TGTGCCAGCAGTTACTCGTCCGGCTATCAGCCCCAGCATTTT
NA,TRBD1,TRBV10-2,TRBJ2-7,CASRGTGTPYEQYF,TGCGCCTCCCGAGGGACAGGGACACCCTACGAGCAGTACTTC